Sequencing of this T cell receptor (beta chain) was carried out in a study of early T cells in non-severe SARS-CoV-2 infection. V lost 1 base to trimming and J lost 3 bases, with 12 bases between them. Per the germline V gene, CDR1 is SEHNR and CDR2 is FQNEAQ (reference sequence). The CDR3 is made up of 15 amino acids. Unique molecular identifiers were attached to individual cDNA molecules. TCRdb recomputed calls from the 5' RACE reads with MiXCR, one row per CDR3 protein. The sample carries tens of thousands of distinct CDR3 sequences, around 6% recorded once. This clonotype came up many times. Specimen: whole blood, collected at baseline. The genes are TRBV7-9 and TRBJ2-5; unclear D gene. The receptor comes from an adult who was a healthcare worker with PCR-confirmed SARS-CoV-2 infection or an uninfected control (not recorded which). CDR3 amino acids: CASSLDGGHKETQYF. In DNA form, the CDR3 reads TGTGCCAGCAGCTTAGACGGCGGCCACAAAGAGACCCAGTACTTC.